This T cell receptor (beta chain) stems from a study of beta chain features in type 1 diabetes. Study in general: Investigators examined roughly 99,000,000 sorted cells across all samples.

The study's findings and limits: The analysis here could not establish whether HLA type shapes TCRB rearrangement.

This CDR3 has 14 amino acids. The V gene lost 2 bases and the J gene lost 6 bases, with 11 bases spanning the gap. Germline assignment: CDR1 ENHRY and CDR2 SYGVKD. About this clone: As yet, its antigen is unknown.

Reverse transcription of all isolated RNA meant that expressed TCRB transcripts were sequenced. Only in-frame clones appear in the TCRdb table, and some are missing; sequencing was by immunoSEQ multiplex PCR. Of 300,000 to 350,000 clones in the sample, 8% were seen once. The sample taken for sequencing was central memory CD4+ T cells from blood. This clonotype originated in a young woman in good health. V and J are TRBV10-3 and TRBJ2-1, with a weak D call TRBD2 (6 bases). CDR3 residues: CAISELGSGNEQFF. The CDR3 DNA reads TGTGCCATCAGTGAGCTTGGTAGCGGCAATGAGCAGTTCTTC.